This paragraph reports one T cell receptor (beta chain). Its antigen is currently unknown. The CDR3 has 14 amino acids. CDR1 is GTSNPN, CDR2 SVGIG, per germline (reference sequence). Trimming took off 4 bases at V and 2 bases at J, with 15 bases between the two ends. The data are from a study of T cell responses to AZD1222 COVID-19 vaccine. In the study overall: Timing groups of about 4 and about 12 weeks for second doses were pooled. General study findings and limits: Repertoire samples came only from after the peak T cell response. Seropositive status at baseline applied to only a handful of AZD1222 recipients.

Only in-frame clones appear in the TCRdb table, and some are missing; sequencing was by immunoSEQ multiplex PCR. The table includes over 60,000 clones, around 87% detected once. The sequenced sample was peripheral blood, obtained on day 0 of AZD1222 vaccination. This receptor was identified in an adult in good health. The chain joins TRBV30 to TRBJ2-7; maybe TRBD1 (5 bases). The chain's CDR3 is CAWNGASYPYEQYF. The CDR3 region has the DNA TGTGCCTGGAATGGGGCAAGCTACCCCTACGAGCAGTACTTC.